This T cell receptor beta chain was identified in a study of OX40 agonist ivuxolimab in advanced cancers. Study information: Patients receiving dose escalation had hepatocellular carcinoma, melanoma, renal cell or head and neck cancer.

Deletions cut 1 base from V and 3 bases from J, with 13 bases between. The CDR3 runs to 15 residues. In germline, CDR1 is SGHVS, CDR2 FQNEAQ. Using immunoSEQ multiplex PCR, the repertoire was profiled, and TCRdb retains in-frame clones only, with some absent. The profile shows roughly 13,000 clones, approximately 95% of them singletons. V is TRBV7-8 and J is TRBJ2-7; D unclear. Here the sequenced sample was CD4+ or CD8+ T cells sorted from blood, taken in a trial of the OX40 agonist ivuxolimab. This sequence originates from an adult with an advanced solid tumor such as melanoma, head and neck, liver or kidney cancer. DNA of the CDR3: TGTGCCAGCAGCTTAGGGGTAACATCCTTCTACGAGCAGTACTTC. Amino acid sequence: CASSLGVTSFYEQYF.